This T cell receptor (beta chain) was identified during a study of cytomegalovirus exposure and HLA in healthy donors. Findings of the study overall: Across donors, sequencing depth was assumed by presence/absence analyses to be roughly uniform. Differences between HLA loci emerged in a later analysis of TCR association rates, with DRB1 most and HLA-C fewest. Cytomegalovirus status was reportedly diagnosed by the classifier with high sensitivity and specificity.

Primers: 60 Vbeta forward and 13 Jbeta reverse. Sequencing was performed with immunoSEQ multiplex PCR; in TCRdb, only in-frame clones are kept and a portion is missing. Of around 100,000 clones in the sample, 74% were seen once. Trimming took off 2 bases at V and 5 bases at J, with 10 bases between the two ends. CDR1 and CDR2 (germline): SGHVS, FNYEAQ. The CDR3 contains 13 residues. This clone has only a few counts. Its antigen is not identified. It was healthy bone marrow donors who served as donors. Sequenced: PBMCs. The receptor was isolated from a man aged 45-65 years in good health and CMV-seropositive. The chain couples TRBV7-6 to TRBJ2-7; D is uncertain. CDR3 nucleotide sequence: TGTGCCAGCAGCTTAACCCATGGCCACGAGCAGTACTTC. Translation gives CASSLTHGHEQYF.